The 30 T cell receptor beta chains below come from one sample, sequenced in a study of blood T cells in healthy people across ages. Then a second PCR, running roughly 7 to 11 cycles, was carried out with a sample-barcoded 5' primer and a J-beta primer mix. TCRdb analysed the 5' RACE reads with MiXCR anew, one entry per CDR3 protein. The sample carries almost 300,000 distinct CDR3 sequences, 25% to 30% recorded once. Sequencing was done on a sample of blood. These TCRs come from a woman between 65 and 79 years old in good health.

The CDR3 is CASSYSSGRRTGELFF. Written as DNA, the CDR3 is TGTGCCAGCAGTTACTCTAGCGGGAGGCGCACCGGGGAGCTGTTTTTT. The rearrangement links TRBV6-2 or TRBV6-3 to TRBJ2-2; 10 nucleotides match TRBD2. The germline V gene has CDR1 MNHEY and CDR2 SVGEGT. CDR3 length: 16 residues. V trimming: 0 bases; J trimming: 4 bases; junction bases outside the gene matches: 2.

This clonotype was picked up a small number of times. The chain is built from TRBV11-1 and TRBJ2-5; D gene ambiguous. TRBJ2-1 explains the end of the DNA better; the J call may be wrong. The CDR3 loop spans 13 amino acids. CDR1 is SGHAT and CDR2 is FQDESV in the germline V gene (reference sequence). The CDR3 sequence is CASSPSGFNEQFF. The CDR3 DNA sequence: TGTGCCAGCAGCCCATCGGGCTTCAATGAGCAGTTCTTC.

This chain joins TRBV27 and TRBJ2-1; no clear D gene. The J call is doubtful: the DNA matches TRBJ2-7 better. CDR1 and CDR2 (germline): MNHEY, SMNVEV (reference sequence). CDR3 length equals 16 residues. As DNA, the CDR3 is TGTGCCAGCAGTCCAGGACCCCTAGATCTATACTACGAGCAGTACTTC. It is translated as CASSPGPLDLYYEQYF.

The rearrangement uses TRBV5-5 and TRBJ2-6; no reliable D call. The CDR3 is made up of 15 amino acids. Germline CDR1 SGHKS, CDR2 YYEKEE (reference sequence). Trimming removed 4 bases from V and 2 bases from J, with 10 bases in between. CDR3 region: CASSHLSTGANVLTF. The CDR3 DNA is TGTGCCAGCAGCCACCTTTCTACTGGGGCCAACGTCCTGACTTTC.

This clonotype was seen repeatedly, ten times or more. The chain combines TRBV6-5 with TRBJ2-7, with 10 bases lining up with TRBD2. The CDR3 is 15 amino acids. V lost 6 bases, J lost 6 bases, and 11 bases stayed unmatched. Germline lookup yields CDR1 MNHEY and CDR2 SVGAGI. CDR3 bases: TGTGCCAGCAGGGGGTCCGGGACTAGCGCTTCCGAGCAGTACTTC. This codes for CASRGSGTSASEQYF.

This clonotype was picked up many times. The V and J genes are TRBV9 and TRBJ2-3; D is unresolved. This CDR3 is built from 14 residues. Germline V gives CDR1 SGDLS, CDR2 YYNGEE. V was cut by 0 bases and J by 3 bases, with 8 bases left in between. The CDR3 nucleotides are TGTGCCAGCAGCGTAGAGGCTAGGACAGATACGCAGTATTTT. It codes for CASSVEARTDTQYF.

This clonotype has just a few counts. The CDR3 DNA reads as TGTGCCAGCACCCACCGCCGGGGGGACTACGAGCAGTACTTC. It encodes CASTHRRGDYEQYF. The J gene is TRBJ2-5, the V gene TRBV11-2, with 7 bases identical to TRBD2. The tail of the sequence fits TRBJ2-7 better, so the J call may be wrong. Germline V lookup: CDR1 SGHAT, CDR2 FQNNGV. The CDR3 totals 14 residues.

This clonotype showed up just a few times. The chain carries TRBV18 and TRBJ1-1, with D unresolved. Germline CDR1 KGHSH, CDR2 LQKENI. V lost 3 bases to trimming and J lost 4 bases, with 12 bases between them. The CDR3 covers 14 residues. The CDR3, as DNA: TGTGCCAGCTCACCCATTTCCAGGAGCACTGAAGCTTTCTTT. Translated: CASSPISRSTEAFF.

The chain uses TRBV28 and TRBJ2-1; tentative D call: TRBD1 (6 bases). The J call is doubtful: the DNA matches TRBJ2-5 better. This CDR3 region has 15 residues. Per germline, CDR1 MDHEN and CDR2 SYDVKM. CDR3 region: CASSSPQGLQETQYF. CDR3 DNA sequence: TGTGCCAGCAGTTCTCCGCAGGGGTTACAAGAGACCCAGTACTTC.

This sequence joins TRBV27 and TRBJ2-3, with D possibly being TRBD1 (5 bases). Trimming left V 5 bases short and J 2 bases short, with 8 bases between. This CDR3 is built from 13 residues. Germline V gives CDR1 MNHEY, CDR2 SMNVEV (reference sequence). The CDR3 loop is CASSIGHTDTQYF. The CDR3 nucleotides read TGTGCCAGCAGTATAGGACACACAGATACGCAGTATTTT.

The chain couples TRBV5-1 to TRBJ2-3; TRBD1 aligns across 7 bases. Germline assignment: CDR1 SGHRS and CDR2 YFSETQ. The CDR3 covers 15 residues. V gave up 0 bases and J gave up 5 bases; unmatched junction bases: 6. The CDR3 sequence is CASSLEGAVEDTQYF. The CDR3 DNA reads TGCGCCAGCAGCTTGGAGGGGGCCGTCGAAGATACGCAGTATTTT.

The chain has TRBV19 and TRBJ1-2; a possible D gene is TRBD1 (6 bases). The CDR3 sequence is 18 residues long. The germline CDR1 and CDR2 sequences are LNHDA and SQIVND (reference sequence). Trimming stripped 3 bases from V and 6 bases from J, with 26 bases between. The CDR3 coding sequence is TGTGCCAGTAGTATTCCCTCCGGACAGTTTAACCGCCCAGATGGCTACACCTTC. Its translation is CASSIPSGQFNRPDGYTF.

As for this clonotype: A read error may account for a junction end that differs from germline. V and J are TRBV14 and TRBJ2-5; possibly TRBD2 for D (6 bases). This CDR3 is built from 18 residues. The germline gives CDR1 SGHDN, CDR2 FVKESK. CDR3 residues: CASSQNHRGGILQETLYF. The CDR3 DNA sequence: TGTGCCAGCAGCCAAAACCACAGAGGAGGGATCCTCCAAGAGACCCTGTACTTC.

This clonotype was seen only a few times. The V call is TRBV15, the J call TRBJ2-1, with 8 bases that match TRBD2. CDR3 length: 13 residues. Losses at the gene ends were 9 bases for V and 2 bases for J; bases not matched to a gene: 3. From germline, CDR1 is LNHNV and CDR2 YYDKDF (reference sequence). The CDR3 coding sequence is TGTGCCACAACTAGCGGAACCTACAATGAGCAGTTCTTC. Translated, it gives CATTSGTYNEQFF.

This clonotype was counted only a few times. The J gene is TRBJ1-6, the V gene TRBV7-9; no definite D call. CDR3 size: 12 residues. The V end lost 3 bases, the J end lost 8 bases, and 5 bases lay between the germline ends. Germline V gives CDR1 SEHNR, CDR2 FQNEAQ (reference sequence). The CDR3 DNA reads TGTGCCAGCAGCTTGAATCATTCACCCCTCCACTTT. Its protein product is CASSLNHSPLHF. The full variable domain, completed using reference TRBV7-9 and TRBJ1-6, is DTGVSQNPRHKITKRGQNVTFRCDPISEHNRLYWYRQTLGQGPEFLTYFQNEAQLEKSRLLSDRFSAERPKGSFSTLEIQRTEQGDSAMYLCASSLNHSPLHFGNGTRLTVT.

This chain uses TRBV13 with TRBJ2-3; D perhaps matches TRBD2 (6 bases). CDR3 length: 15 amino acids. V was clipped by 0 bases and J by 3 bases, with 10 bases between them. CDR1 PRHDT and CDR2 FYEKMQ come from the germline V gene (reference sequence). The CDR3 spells CASSLGRDGTDTQYF. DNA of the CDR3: TGTGCCAGCAGCTTAGGGCGGGATGGGACAGATACGCAGTATTTT.

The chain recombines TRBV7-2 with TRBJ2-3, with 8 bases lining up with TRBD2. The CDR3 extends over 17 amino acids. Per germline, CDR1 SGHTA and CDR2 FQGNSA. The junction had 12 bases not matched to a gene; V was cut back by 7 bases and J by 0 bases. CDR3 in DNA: TGTGCCAGCACCCCTCGGACTAGCTCCTCTAGCACAGATACGCAGTATTTT. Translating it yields CASTPRTSSSSTDTQYF.

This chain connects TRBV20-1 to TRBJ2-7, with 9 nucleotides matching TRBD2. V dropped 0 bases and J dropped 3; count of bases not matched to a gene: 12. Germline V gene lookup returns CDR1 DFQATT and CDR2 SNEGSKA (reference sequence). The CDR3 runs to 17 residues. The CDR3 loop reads CSARDRGGRALGYEQYF. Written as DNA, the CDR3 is TGCAGTGCTAGAGATCGTGGCGGGAGGGCCCTCGGCTACGAGCAGTACTTC.

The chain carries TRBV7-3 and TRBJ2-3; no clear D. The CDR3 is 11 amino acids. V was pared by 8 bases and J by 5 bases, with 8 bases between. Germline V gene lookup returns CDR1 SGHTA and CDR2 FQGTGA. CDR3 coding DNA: TGTGCCAGCGGGATGGGAGATACGCAGTATTTT. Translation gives CASGMGDTQYF.

CDR3 residues: CSLMGDRDNEQFF. The CDR3 region has the DNA TGCAGCCTCATGGGGGACAGAGACAATGAGCAGTTCTTC. The chain has TRBV29-1 and TRBJ2-1, with TRBD1 identical over 7 bases. V lost 8 bases and J lost 5; bases outside the gene matches: 9. From germline, CDR1 is SQVTM and CDR2 ANQGSEA. The CDR3 is 13 residues long.

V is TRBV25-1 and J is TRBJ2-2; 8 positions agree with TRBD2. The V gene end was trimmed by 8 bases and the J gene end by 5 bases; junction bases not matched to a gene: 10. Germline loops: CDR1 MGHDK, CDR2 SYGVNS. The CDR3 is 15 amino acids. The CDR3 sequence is CASSRAGGGTGELFF. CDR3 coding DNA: TGTGCCAGCTCGAGGGCGGGAGGTGGTACCGGGGAGCTGTTTTTT.

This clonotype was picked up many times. The CDR3 DNA sequence: TGTGCCAGCAGCCTTTACGGGAGATCCTATAATTCACCCCTCCACTTT. Translated: CASSLYGRSYNSPLHF. The chain combines TRBV7-2 with TRBJ1-6; D is undetermined. The CDR3 is 16 amino acids. Germline CDR1 and CDR2: SGHTA and FQGNSA. Deletions cut 5 bases from V and 1 base from J, with 12 bases between.

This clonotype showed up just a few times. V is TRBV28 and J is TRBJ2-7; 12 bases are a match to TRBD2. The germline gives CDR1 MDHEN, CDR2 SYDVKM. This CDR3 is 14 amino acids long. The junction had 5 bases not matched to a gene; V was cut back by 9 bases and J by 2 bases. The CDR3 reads CASYPSGRAYEQYF. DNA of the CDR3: TGTGCCAGTTATCCTAGCGGGAGGGCCTACGAGCAGTACTTC.

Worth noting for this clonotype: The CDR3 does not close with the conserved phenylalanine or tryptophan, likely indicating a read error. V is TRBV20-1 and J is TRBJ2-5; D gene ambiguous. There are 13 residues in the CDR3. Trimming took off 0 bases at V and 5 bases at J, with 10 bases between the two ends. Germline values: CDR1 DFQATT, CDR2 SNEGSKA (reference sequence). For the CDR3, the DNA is TGCAGTGCTAGAGACGCGGATCGGGAGACCCAGTACCTC. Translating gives CSARDADRETQYL.

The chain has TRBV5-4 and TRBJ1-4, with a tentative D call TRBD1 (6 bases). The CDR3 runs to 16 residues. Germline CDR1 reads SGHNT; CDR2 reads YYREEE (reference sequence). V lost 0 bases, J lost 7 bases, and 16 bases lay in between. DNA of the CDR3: TGTGCCAGCAGCTTGGCCGGCGGGGGCCGGGGTGAAAAACTGTTTTTT. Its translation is CASSLAGGGRGEKLFF.

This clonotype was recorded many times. CDR3 DNA: TGCAGCGTTGAAGTCCGGCAGGACACTGAAGCTTTCTTT. Translation: CSVEVRQDTEAFF. This chain joins TRBV29-1 and TRBJ1-1; D ambiguous. This CDR3 contains 13 residues. Germline CDR1 SQVTM, CDR2 ANQGSEA. V lost 1 base to trimming and J lost 3 bases, with 9 bases between them.

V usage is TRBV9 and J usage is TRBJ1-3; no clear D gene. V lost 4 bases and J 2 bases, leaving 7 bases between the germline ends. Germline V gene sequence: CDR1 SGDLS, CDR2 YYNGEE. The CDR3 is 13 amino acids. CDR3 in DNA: TGTGCCAGCAGCCCACGGACTGGAAACACCATATATTTT. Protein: CASSPRTGNTIYF.

The CDR3 here is CASSPGTVTYEQYF. The CDR3, as DNA: TGTGCCAGCTCACCAGGGACAGTTACCTACGAGCAGTACTTC. The rearrangement joins TRBV18 to TRBJ2-1; TRBD1 matches at 7 bases. The DNA end is more similar to TRBJ2-7, so the J call may be wrong. CDR1 KGHSH and CDR2 LQKENI come from the germline V gene. CDR3 length equals 14 residues.

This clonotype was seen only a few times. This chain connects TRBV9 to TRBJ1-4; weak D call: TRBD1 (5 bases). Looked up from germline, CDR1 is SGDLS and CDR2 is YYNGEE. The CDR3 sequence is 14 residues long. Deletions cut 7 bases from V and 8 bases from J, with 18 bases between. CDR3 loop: CASSPRDLDEKLFF. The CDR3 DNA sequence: TGTGCCAGCTCGCCCAGGGACTTAGACGAAAAACTGTTTTTT. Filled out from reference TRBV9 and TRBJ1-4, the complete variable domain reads DSGVTQTPKHLITATGQRVTLRCSPRSGDLSVYWYQQSLDQGLQFLIQYYNGEERAKGNILERFSAQQFPDLHSELNLSSLELGDSALYFCASSPRDLDEKLFFGSGTQLSVL.

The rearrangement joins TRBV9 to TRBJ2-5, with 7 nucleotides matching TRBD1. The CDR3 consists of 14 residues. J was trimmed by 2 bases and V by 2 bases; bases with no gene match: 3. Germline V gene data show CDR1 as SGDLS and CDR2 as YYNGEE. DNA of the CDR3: TGTGCCAGCAGCGTTGCGGACAGGCAAGAGACCCAGTACTTC. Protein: CASSVADRQETQYF. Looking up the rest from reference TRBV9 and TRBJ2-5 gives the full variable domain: DSGVTQTPKHLITATGQRVTLRCSPRSGDLSVYWYQQSLDQGLQFLIQYYNGEERAKGNILERFSAQQFPDLHSELNLSSLELGDSALYFCASSVADRQETQYFGPGTRLLVL.